This TCR beta chain was captured by sequencing in a study of cytomegalovirus exposure and HLA in healthy donors. Study in general: In a later analysis, it was reported that the roughly 130 validation repertoires had been produced on the same platform as the 500 to 750 repertoires belonging to the first cohort.

The CDR3 extends over 11 amino acids. With V trimmed by 7 bases and J by 12 bases, 9 bases remained unmatched. Per the germline V gene, CDR1 is SGDLS and CDR2 is YYNGEE. Remarks on this clone: Its specificity is not known.

Repertoires were generated with immunoSEQ multiplex PCR, while TCRdb's copy carries only in-frame clones and drops some. The data show 200,000 to 250,000 clones, with approximately 83% seen just once and over 12% held by the top ten. Findings and caveats of the study: A classifier reportedly called cytomegalovirus status with high sensitivity and specificity. Among TCR beta chains, those listed as cytomegalovirus-associated numbered about 160. First-cohort TCR clusters were later found to tend to co-occur in the 130 or so validation repertoires.

The rearrangement joins TRBV9 to TRBJ1-2; TRBD1 agrees at 7 bases. Sequenced sample: PBMCs. The receptor was derived from a woman aged 25 to 39 in good health and CMV-seropositive. The CDR3 spells CASARQGVNTF. DNA of the CDR3: TGTGCCAGCGCCCGCCAGGGGGTAAACACCTTC.